The 9 T cell receptor beta chains given below trace back to one sample, sequenced in a study of T cells in Graves' hyperthyroidism and ophthalmopathy. RNA transcripts served as the template for amplifying TCR beta CDR3 regions. During a first-round RT-PCR of the TCR CDR3, the HTBI primer set was used. TCRdb re-called the multiplex PCR reads with MiXCR, one entry per CDR3 protein. This table holds approximately 480,000 distinct CDR3 sequences, under 25% found once. The material sequenced was blood. These receptors were taken from a man younger than 35 with Graves' hyperthyroidism.

This clonotype has ten or more counts. The chain employs TRBV7-8 and TRBJ1-2, with TRBD1 matching 8 bases. V shed 5 bases, J shed 3 bases, and the junction held 8 bases outside the gene matches. The CDR3 has 15 residues. Germline V gene lookup returns CDR1 SGHVS and CDR2 FQNEAQ. CDR3 region: CASSVRGLSDYGYTF. DNA of the CDR3: TGTGCCAGCAGCGTCAGGGGGCTGAGTGACTATGGCTACACCTTC.

This clonotype was recorded at least ten times. V usage is TRBV30 and J usage is TRBJ1-5; D gene uncertain. V gave up 1 base and J gave up 7 bases, with 17 bases separating them. This CDR3 region has 15 residues. Germline loops: CDR1 GTSNPN, CDR2 SVGIG (reference sequence). The CDR3 nucleotides are TGTGCCTGGAGTGGGAAGGCATTGGGTAAGCAGCCCCAGCATTTT. Translated: CAWSGKALGKQPQHF.

This clonotype was counted ten times or more. This rearrangement joins TRBV9 to TRBJ2-7; 7 nucleotides match TRBD2. Per the germline V gene, CDR1 is SGDLS and CDR2 is YYNGEE. V was pared by 0 bases and J by 2 bases, with 14 bases of the junction left unmatched. The CDR3 covers 18 residues. The CDR3 protein is CASSVDAGVTIQTYEQYF. CDR3 in DNA: TGTGCCAGCAGCGTAGATGCGGGGGTCACCATCCAAACCTACGAGCAGTACTTC. The variable domain in full, completed from reference TRBV9 and TRBJ2-7, reads DSGVTQTPKHLITATGQRVTLRCSPRSGDLSVYWYQQSLDQGLQFLIQYYNGEERAKGNILERFSAQQFPDLHSELNLSSLELGDSALYFCASSVDAGVTIQTYEQYFGPGTRLTVT.

The CDR3 protein is CASSTLGQGENYGYTF. In nucleotides, the CDR3 is TGTGCCAGCAGTACTCTCGGACAGGGGGAAAACTATGGCTACACCTTC. The gene calls are TRBV6-4 and TRBJ1-2; 10 bases map to TRBD1. The CDR3 is made up of 16 amino acids. Germline-derived CDR1 and CDR2 are MRHNA and SNTAGT. The junction had 8 bases not matched to a gene; V was cut back by 5 bases and J by 2 bases.

This clonotype was seen many times. The CDR3 loop is CASRTITGRRDQPQHF. The CDR3 DNA follows: TGTGCCAGCAGAACCATAACCGGGAGGAGGGATCAGCCCCAGCATTTT. This sequence joins TRBV6-1 and TRBJ1-5; D call uncertain. Trimming cost V 6 bases and J 5 bases, with 20 bases left between them. Germline CDR1 reads MNHNS; CDR2 reads SASEGT. This CDR3 is 16 amino acids long.

About this clonotype: This may be a read error, as it is one base from a much larger clone. The chain combines TRBV9 with TRBJ1-2; TRBD1 might be the D (6 bases). The CDR3 totals 14 residues. Germline lookup yields CDR1 SGDLS and CDR2 YYNGEE. V lost 0 bases to trimming and J lost 8 bases, with 14 bases between them. CDR3 amino acids: CASSVGAGARGYTF. The CDR3 nucleotides are TGTGCCAGCAGCGTAGGGGCAGGGGCGCGCGGCTACACCTTC.

The table lists this clonotype with many counts. This rearrangement joins TRBV6-5 to TRBJ2-2; D is ambiguous. The germline gives CDR1 MNHEY, CDR2 SVGAGI. Trimming took off 1 base at V and 1 base at J, with 7 bases between the two ends. This CDR3 contains 15 residues. CDR3 nucleotide sequence: TGTGCCAGCAGTTACTTTGGTCAGAACACCGGGGAGCTGTTTTTT. This sequence encodes CASSYFGQNTGELFF.

This chain uses TRBV19 with TRBJ1-1, with 10 bases aligning to TRBD1. CDR3 length: 13 residues. V shed 5 bases and J 11 bases; nucleotides not matched to a gene: 8. Looked up from germline, CDR1 is LNHDA and CDR2 is SQIVND (reference sequence). CDR3 nucleotide sequence: TGTGCCAGTAGTGTCCGGGACAGGGGCGTCGCTTTCTTT. Translating gives CASSVRDRGVAFF.

The sample holds a few counts of this clonotype. This chain links TRBV7-3 with TRBJ2-5; D is undetermined. Per the germline V gene, CDR1 is SGHTA and CDR2 is FQGTGA. The CDR3 has 16 residues. Trimming pared 5 bases from V and 4 bases from J, leaving 20 bases between. CDR3 coding DNA: TGTGCCAGCAGCCCTCGGACCCGAATGGATTTAGAGACCCAGTACTTC. Its translation: CASSPRTRMDLETQYF.